These 12 T cell receptor beta chains share one sample of origin, sequenced in a study of response to subunit inactivated influenza vaccine. TCRdb processed the RT-PCR reads anew with MiXCR; each CDR3 protein has one entry. The sample yields 630,000 or so distinct CDR3 sequences, 15% to 19% seen once. The sequenced sample was PBMCs from blood, obtained less than 13 days after vaccination. The receptors derive from a man aged 50 or older who received an inactivated influenza vaccine.

The table lists this clonotype with a count of one. This chain uses TRBV11-2 with TRBJ2-7, with TRBD1 identical over 12 bases. V shed 1 base, J shed 6 bases, and the junction held 10 bases outside the gene matches. Germline V lookup: CDR1 SGHAT, CDR2 FQNNGV. CDR3 size: 17 residues. CDR3 in DNA: TGTGCCAGCAGCTTAGTCCCGGGACAGGGGGCTTTTGGCGAGCAGTACTTC. Translation gives CASSLVPGQGAFGEQYF.

This clonotype was seen a handful of times. This chain uses TRBV5-1 with TRBJ2-2; D uncertain. Germline CDR1 SGHRS, CDR2 YFSETQ. The CDR3 covers 17 residues. V was shortened by 4 bases and J by 2 bases, with 18 bases between the two germline ends. The CDR3 sequence is CASSQNRYGLNTGELFF. The CDR3 DNA follows: TGCGCCAGCAGCCAAAATCGCTACGGGCTCAACACCGGGGAGCTGTTTTTT.

This clonotype was seen a few times. CDR3 residues: CASSSWGGPRDTQYF. CDR3 DNA sequence: TGTGCCAGCAGCTCTTGGGGGGGGCCAAGAGATACGCAGTATTTT. V and J are TRBV7-8 and TRBJ2-3, with D maybe TRBD2 (7 bases). Germline V gives CDR1 SGHVS, CDR2 FQNEAQ. V gave up 4 bases and J gave up 5 bases, with 16 bases separating them. The CDR3 contains 15 residues.

The gene calls are TRBV2 and TRBJ1-5; no reliable D call. The germline V gene has CDR1 SNHLY and CDR2 FYNNEI. The CDR3 loop spans 13 amino acids. Trimming removed 5 bases from V and 3 bases from J, with 8 bases in between. The CDR3 bases are TGTGCCAGCAGTTCAAGGCTCAATCAGCCCCAGCATTTT. As protein: CASSSRLNQPQHF.

V is TRBV6-1 and J is TRBJ1-2; TRBD1 might be the D (5 bases). V lost 2 bases and J 12 bases, leaving 22 bases between the germline ends. CDR3 length equals 15 residues. Germline CDR1 MNHNS, CDR2 SASEGT. CDR3 coding DNA: TGTGCCAGCAGTGAACCAGGGCTGCCCGGGCCCGGGCACACCTTC. Translation gives CASSEPGLPGPGHTF.

This clonotype was counted many times. The chain is built from TRBV4-2 and TRBJ2-3, with D maybe TRBD2 (5 bases). The CDR3 is made up of 16 amino acids. Per germline, CDR1 LGHNA and CDR2 YNFKEQ. V was clipped by 4 bases and J by 4 bases, with 18 bases between them. CDR3 amino acids: CASSPPSGPEADTQYF. CDR3 nucleotides: TGTGCCAGCAGCCCCCCGTCCGGACCGGAGGCAGATACGCAGTATTTT.

This clonotype was counted at least ten times. CDR3 DNA: TGTGCCAGCAGTCCCCAAGCCCACTACAATGAGCAGTTCTTC. This gives the protein CASSPQAHYNEQFF. The chain uses TRBV12-3 or TRBV12-4 and TRBJ2-1; unclear D gene. Trimming shortened V by 5 bases and J by 3 bases, and 11 bases separated the two germline ends. This CDR3 spans 14 amino acids.

A few counts support this clonotype. The chain is built from TRBV4-2 and TRBJ2-7; D is possibly TRBD2 (6 bases). Per germline, CDR1 LGHNA and CDR2 YNFKEQ. The CDR3 runs to 14 residues. Trimming cost V 2 bases and J 3 bases, with 11 bases left between them. As DNA, the CDR3 is TGTGCCAGCAGCCAATGGCCGGGGGACTACGAGCAGTACTTC. Translated, it gives CASSQWPGDYEQYF.

This clonotype has only a few counts. J is TRBJ2-5 and V is TRBV11-2, with D possibly matching TRBD1 (5 bases). V gave up 1 base and J gave up 1 base, with 10 bases separating them. Germline CDR1 reads SGHAT; CDR2 reads FQNNGV. CDR3 length equals 15 residues. In nucleotides, the CDR3 is TGTGCCAGCAGCTTAGTGTGGGGCATCCAAGAGACCCAGTACTTC. Amino acids: CASSLVWGIQETQYF. The whole variable domain, remainder taken from reference TRBV11-2 and TRBJ2-5, is EAGVAQSPRYKIIEKRQSVAFWCNPISGHATLYWYQQILGQGPKLLIQFQNNGVVDDSQLPKDRFSAERLKGVDSTLKIQPAKLEDSAVYLCASSLVWGIQETQYFGPGTRLLVL.

V gene TRBV7-2 combines with J gene TRBJ2-3; D gene uncertain. This CDR3 contains 15 residues. V gave up 2 bases and J gave up 5 bases, with 14 bases separating them. Germline lookup yields CDR1 SGHTA and CDR2 FQGNSA. The CDR3 reads CASSLKVMGGDTQYF. The CDR3 region has the DNA TGTGCCAGCAGCTTAAAGGTCATGGGCGGAGATACGCAGTATTTT.

This clonotype came up many times. The rearrangement joins TRBV4-2 to TRBJ2-2; D not resolved. The CDR3 has 15 residues. Germline V gives CDR1 LGHNA, CDR2 YNFKEQ. Trimming cost V 3 bases and J 5 bases, with 13 bases left between them. The CDR3 DNA reads as TGTGCCAGCAGCCAGCACCCGGCTACTACCGGGGAGCTGTTTTTT. Protein: CASSQHPATTGELFF.

The genes are TRBV20-1 and TRBJ1-2, with D unclear. V was cut by 3 bases and J by 8 bases, with 10 bases left in between. CDR1 is DFQATT and CDR2 is SNEGSKA in the germline V gene (reference sequence). CDR3 length: 11 amino acids. Here the CDR3 reads CSASDGRGYTF. The CDR3 bases are TGCAGTGCTAGCGATGGTAGGGGCTACACCTTC.